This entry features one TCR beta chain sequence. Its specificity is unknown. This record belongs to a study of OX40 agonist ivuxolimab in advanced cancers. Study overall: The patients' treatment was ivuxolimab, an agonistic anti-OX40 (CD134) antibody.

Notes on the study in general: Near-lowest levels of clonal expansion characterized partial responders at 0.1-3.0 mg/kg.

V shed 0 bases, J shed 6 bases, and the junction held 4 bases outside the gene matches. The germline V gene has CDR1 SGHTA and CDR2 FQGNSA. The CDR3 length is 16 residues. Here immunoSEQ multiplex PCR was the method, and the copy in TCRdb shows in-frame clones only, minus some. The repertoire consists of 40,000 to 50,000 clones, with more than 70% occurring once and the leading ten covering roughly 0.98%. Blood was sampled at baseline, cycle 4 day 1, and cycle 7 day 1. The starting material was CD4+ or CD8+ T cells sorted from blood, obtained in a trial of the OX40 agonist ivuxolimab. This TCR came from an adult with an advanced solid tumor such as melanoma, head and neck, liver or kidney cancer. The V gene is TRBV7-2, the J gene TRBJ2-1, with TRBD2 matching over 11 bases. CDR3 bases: TGTGCCAGCAGCTTAGCGCCGGGACTAGCGGCCAATGAGCAGTTCTTC. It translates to CASSLAPGLAANEQFF.